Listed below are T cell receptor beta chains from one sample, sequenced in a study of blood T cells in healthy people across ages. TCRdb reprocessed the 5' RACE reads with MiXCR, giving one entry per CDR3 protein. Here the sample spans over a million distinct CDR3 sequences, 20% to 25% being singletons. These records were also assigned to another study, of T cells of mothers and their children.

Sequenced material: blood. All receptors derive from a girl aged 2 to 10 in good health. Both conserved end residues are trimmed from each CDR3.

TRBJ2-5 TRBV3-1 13 ASSRMAGVLETQY
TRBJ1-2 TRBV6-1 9 ASSGAPGYT
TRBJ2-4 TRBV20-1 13 SAIVGELAKNIQY
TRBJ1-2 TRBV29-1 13 SVHQGTGGSNGYT
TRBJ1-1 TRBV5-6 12 ASYFQSRNTEAF
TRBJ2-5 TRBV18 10 ASSPLPETQY
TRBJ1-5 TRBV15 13 ATSIGQGGVQPQH
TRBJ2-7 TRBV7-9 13 ASSWRAGVGDEQY
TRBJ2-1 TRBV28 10 ASSTRLEEQF
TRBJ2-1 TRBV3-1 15 ASSHARWRLEGLKQF
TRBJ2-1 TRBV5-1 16 ASSLGTSRSFYYNEQF
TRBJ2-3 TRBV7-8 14 ASSLRTSGDTDTQY
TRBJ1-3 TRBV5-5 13 ASSLGQTSGNTIY
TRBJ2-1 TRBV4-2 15 ASSQVAAGYSYNEQF
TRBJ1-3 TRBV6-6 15 ASIGIRSVGPGNTIY
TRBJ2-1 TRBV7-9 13 ASTQLAGGLNEQF
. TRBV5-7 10 ASRGALGEQF
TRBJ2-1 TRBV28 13 ASSLGYGRENEQF
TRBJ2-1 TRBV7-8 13 ASSSGQPGYNEQF
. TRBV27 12 ASRSGEVGYEQY
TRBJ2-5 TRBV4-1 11 ASSQEIEAAQY
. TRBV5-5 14 ASSFEGLRVDNEQF
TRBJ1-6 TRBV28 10 ASSPTRSPLH
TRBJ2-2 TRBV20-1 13 SAPLAGARGGELF
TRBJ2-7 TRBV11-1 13 ASSPDRWTGFEQY
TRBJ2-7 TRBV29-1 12 SVEIGGVTDEQY
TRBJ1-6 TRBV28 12 ASTIAGLNSPLH
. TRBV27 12 ASSLWGGYNEQF
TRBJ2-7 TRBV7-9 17 ASSSGLGTGGFFSYEQY
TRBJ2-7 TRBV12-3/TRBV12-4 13 ASSDGQGTSYEQY
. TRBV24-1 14 ATSDLAETGSYEQY
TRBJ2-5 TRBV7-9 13 ASSLVLRGDETQY
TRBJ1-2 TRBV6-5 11 ASAPGHHYGYT
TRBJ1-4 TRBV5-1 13 ASSLNRGGNEKLF
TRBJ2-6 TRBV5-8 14 ASSSIQVSGANVLT
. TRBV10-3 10 AINGGTNEQF
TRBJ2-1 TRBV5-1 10 ASSYRGGEQF
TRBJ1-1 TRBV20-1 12 SARGAEMNTEAF
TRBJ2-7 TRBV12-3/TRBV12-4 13 ASSLEWDTTYEQY
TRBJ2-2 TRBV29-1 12 SVRGTGVAGELF
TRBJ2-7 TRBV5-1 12 ASSYRDKSYEQY
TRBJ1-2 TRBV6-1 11 ASSEMGFGGYT
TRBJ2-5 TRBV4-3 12 ASSQFQGEETQY
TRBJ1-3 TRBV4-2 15 ASSQGQEAAGRDTIY
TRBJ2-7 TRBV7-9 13 ASSLSGGESYEQY
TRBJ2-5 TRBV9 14 ASSATGTGGQETQY
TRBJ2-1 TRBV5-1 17 ASSTTGTGSAGRENEQF
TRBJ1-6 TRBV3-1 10 ASSQTEGALH
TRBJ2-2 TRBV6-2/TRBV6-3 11 ASEAGYTGELF
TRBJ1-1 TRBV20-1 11 SARVGSNTEAF
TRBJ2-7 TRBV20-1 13 SARPEGQMEYEQY
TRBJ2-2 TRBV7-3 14 ASSLTIGHTTGELF
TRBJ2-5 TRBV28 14 ASSLIRGQGKETQY